Here is one T cell receptor (beta chain) with its context. This clonotype was detected ten times or more. The antigen it binds to is not known. No much larger clone is present one base from it, and per-base qualities are unavailable. CDR1 and CDR2 were assigned from the germline V gene as SNHLY and FYNNEI. The CDR3 runs 14 residues from the cysteine to the phenylalanine. Only the CDR3 DNA stays, 42 bases, in frame from base 1. Trimming costs V 5 bases and J 4 bases, and their ends lie 13 bases apart. Sequencing was carried out with an Illumina NovaSeq 6000. TCR cDNA was made using 5'RACE template switching, a step that added a universal primer site and unique molecular identifiers. Priming for cDNA synthesis came from both the TCR alpha and TCR beta constant segments. Two PCR steps were used to amplify libraries, with sample barcodes and sequencing adapters being added in the second step. Sequencing of libraries was performed on Illumina HiSeq 2500 (2x100 bp) or NovaSeq (2x150 bp). The original methods were these. Demultiplexing of reads and collapsing into UMI consensus sequences were performed with MIGEC, and V(D)J alignment was carried out with MiXCR. Using edgeR on replicate PBMC samples, clonotypes were called vaccine-responding if FDR was below 0.01 and the log2 fold change was above 5 up to day 15. CD4 or CD8 identity was assigned to each bulk clonotype according to whether the clonotype was present at higher abundance in the sequenced CD4 repertoire or the sequenced CD8 repertoire. TCRdb trimmed the raw reads at Q25, called clones with MiXCR and kept productive beta chains. Records with the same CDR3 protein are collapsed into one entry carrying the most frequent genes and DNA. TCRdb's processing, not the study's, gives the V and J calls here. The sample table records about 310,000 distinct CDR3 sequences; 3.6% of these occur just once. Of the sample, 23% is held by the ten largest clones.

These data belong to a study of T cells after yellow fever vaccination (dated by TCRdb to about 2019). About the investigation overall: Libraries from fractions with low cell numbers were prepared with the SMART-Seq v4 Ultra Low Input RNA kit. To follow T-cell clones before and after both primary and booster YFV17D yellow fever vaccination, bulk TCR alpha and beta repertoires underwent longitudinal sequencing. Two healthy male donors, one aged 18 to 30 and one aged 30 to 40 years, made up the cohort. Blood samples were taken at several timepoints before and after primary and secondary immunization, and bulk PBMC replicates and cell subsets were isolated.

The treatment or condition label on this specimen signifies: live attenuated yellow fever vaccine strain. Two biological replicates of bulk PBMCs were collected at each blood-draw timepoint. PBMCs were isolated from peripheral blood using a standard Ficoll-Paque protocol. RNA was extracted with TriZol from bulk PBMCs, CD4 and CD8 fractions, and dextramer-positive and dextramer-negative fractions. The research as a whole found: The secondary T-cell response was weaker than the primary response but faster, peaking on day 5 instead of day 15. After the booster, most of the clones that had expanded following primary vaccination were detected again (about 95% of CD4 and 80% to 90% of CD8), which suggests that memory was broadly maintained. Because only a couple of donors were included in the study, the extent to which the findings can be generalized is limited. A small share of clonotypes occurred in both CD4 and CD8 compartments, likely arising from convergent recombination. Computational filtering was needed because FACS-sorted repertoires could contain abundant contaminating clonotypes from the bulk population.

The sequences come from PBMCs, collected on the day of the yellow fever booster vaccination. The sequence was collected from a man younger than 35 who received the YFV17D yellow fever vaccine. The chain uses TRBV2 and TRBJ2-3; no D gene call is confident. The DNA sequence follows: TGTGCCAGCAGTCCGGTCTCTGTCGCAGATACGCAGTATTTT. This translates into CASSPVSVADTQYF.